These T cell receptor beta chains were read from a single sample in a study of shared clonotypes between healthy human individuals. Libraries were prepared by immunoSEQ multiplex PCR; TCRdb keeps only in-frame clonotypes and omits some of them. This table has some 1 million clones, about 74% appearing once. Sequencing was carried out using memory CD4+ T cells sorted from blood. The receptors come from a man between 18 and 29 years old in good health. CDR3s include the opening cysteine and the closing phenylalanine or tryptophan. D genes are given only for firm matches. Clone size is not always given. Where it is, it says once, few, many or a class for expanded clones.

CDR3 DNA: TGTGCCTGGAGTGTGAGGGAAGAGACCCAGTACTTC
CDR3 protein: CAWSVREETQYF
clone size: .
J gene: TRBJ2-5
D gene: .
V gene: TRBV30

CDR3 DNA: TGTGCCAGCAGCTATCGAGGCGGGATAAGCACTAGCACAGATACGCAGTATTTT
CDR3 protein: CASSYRGGISTSTDTQYF
clone size: .
J gene: TRBJ2-3
D gene: .
V gene: TRBV7-9

CDR3 DNA: TGTGCCAGTAGTACGGGACTTTTGAGCACAGATACGCAGTATTTT
CDR3 protein: CASSTGLLSTDTQYF
clone size: .
J gene: TRBJ2-3
D gene: .
V gene: TRBV19

CDR3 DNA: TGTGCCAGCAGCTTATCAGGGCCGACTGAAGCTTTCTTT
CDR3 protein: CASSLSGPTEAFF
clone size: few
J gene: TRBJ1-1
D gene: .
V gene: TRBV7-2

CDR3 DNA: TGTGCCAGCAGTTTATCCGGGACAGGAGAGTATCCCCTCCACTTT
CDR3 protein: CASSLSGTGEYPLHF
clone size: .
J gene: TRBJ1-6
D gene: TRBD1
V gene: TRBV27

CDR3 DNA: TGTGCCAGCAGCTTGTCAGGGACGGGGCGCTCCACAGATACGCAGTATTTT
CDR3 protein: CASSLSGTGRSTDTQYF
clone size: .
J gene: TRBJ2-3
D gene: .
V gene: TRBV7-2

CDR3 DNA: TGTGCCTGGGCCACGGGACAGGGAAACACAGATACGCAGTATTTT
CDR3 protein: CAWATGQGNTDTQYF
clone size: few
J gene: TRBJ2-3
D gene: TRBD1
V gene: TRBV30

CDR3 DNA: TGTGCCAGCAGCTTGGAGGTAGGGACGTCCTACGAGCAGTACTTC
CDR3 protein: CASSLEVGTSYEQYF
clone size: .
J gene: TRBJ2-7
D gene: .
V gene: TRBV5-5

CDR3 DNA: TGTGCCAGCAGCTTAGATGGGACAGGTACTGAAGCTTTCTTT
CDR3 protein: CASSLDGTGTEAFF
clone size: .
J gene: TRBJ1-1
D gene: TRBD1
V gene: TRBV11-2

CDR3 DNA: TGTGCCAGCAGCGCCTATTACGAGCAGTACTTC
CDR3 protein: CASSAYYEQYF
clone size: few
J gene: TRBJ2-7
D gene: .
V gene: TRBV7-9

CDR3 DNA: TGTGCCAGCAGACCTAAGAAGCGGGAGGAATCAAATGAGCAGTTCTTC
CDR3 protein: CASRPKKREESNEQFF
clone size: few
J gene: TRBJ2-1
D gene: TRBD2
V gene: TRBV7-9

CDR3 DNA: TGTGCCAGCAGCTCCTACCTCGGTGGCTACACCTTC
CDR3 protein: CASSSYLGGYTF
clone size: .
J gene: TRBJ1-2
D gene: .
V gene: TRBV7-2

CDR3 DNA: TGTGCCAGCAGCTTGGAAGGGCCTGGGGCCAACGTCCTGACTTTC
CDR3 protein: CASSLEGPGANVLTF
clone size: .
J gene: TRBJ2-6
D gene: .
V gene: TRBV5-4

CDR3 DNA: TGTGCCAGCAGTCTTGCTTCGGGGGGCGTTTCACCCCTCCACTTT
CDR3 protein: CASSLASGGVSPLHF
clone size: .
J gene: TRBJ1-6
D gene: .
V gene: TRBV28

CDR3 DNA: TGTGCCAGCAGCATCGGACAGGGATGGACAGATACGCAGTATTTT
CDR3 protein: CASSIGQGWTDTQYF
clone size: few
J gene: TRBJ2-3
D gene: TRBD1
V gene: TRBV7-9

CDR3 DNA: TGTGCCAGCAGCGCAGCTAGCGGTCCCTCCGGGGAGCTGTTTTTT
CDR3 protein: CASSAASGPSGELFF
clone size: .
J gene: TRBJ2-2
D gene: TRBD2
V gene: TRBV9

CDR3 DNA: TGTGCCAGCAGTAGGGACAGGGGGCCGTTGACTGAAGCTTTCTTT
CDR3 protein: CASSRDRGPLTEAFF
clone size: .
J gene: TRBJ1-1
D gene: TRBD1
V gene: TRBV6-5

CDR3 DNA: TGTGCCAGCAGCCCAGACGGACAGCCCACTGAAGCTTTCTTT
CDR3 protein: CASSPDGQPTEAFF
clone size: .
J gene: TRBJ1-1
D gene: .
V gene: TRBV7-9

CDR3 DNA: TGTGCCAGCAGCTTAGGGGCAGTTAACACTGAAGCTTTCTTT
CDR3 protein: CASSLGAVNTEAFF
clone size: .
J gene: TRBJ1-1
D gene: .
V gene: TRBV7-9

CDR3 DNA: TGTGCCAGCCATCCGGGACAGAGTAATTCACCCCTCCACTTT
CDR3 protein: CASHPGQSNSPLHF
clone size: .
J gene: TRBJ1-6
D gene: TRBD1
V gene: TRBV6-1

CDR3 DNA: TGTGCCAGCAGCCCGGGACTAGCGGTCACAGATACGCAGTATTTT
CDR3 protein: CASSPGLAVTDTQYF
clone size: .
J gene: TRBJ2-3
D gene: TRBD2
V gene: TRBV11-2

CDR3 DNA: TGTGCCAGCAGTGAACTCGGTTTTTCCTACGAGCAGTACTTC
CDR3 protein: CASSELGFSYEQYF
clone size: .
J gene: TRBJ2-7
D gene: .
V gene: TRBV2

CDR3 DNA: TGTGCCAGCAGTCCCCAGCCTGTTTGGGGTAAAACTGAAGCTTTCTTT
CDR3 protein: CASSPQPVWGKTEAFF
clone size: .
J gene: TRBJ1-1
D gene: .
V gene: TRBV27

CDR3 DNA: TGCGCCAGCAGCCAAGACGTGTATAGCAGATACGAGCAGTACTTC
CDR3 protein: CASSQDVYSRYEQYF
clone size: .
J gene: TRBJ2-7
D gene: .
V gene: TRBV4-3

CDR3 DNA: TGTGCCAGTGCCCCCTCTCGGAACAATGAGCAGTTCTTC
CDR3 protein: CASAPSRNNEQFF
clone size: few
J gene: TRBJ2-1
D gene: .
V gene: TRBV19